What follows are 28 T cell receptor beta chains derived from one specimen sequenced in a study of cytomegalovirus exposure and HLA in healthy donors. Both 60 Vbeta primers and 13 Jbeta primers went into the PCR. Produced via immunoSEQ multiplex PCR; TCRdb's table is partial and in-frame only. The sample includes approximately 150,000 clones, approximately 72% of them seen just once. The sequencing sample was made of PBMCs. Receptors originate from a woman aged 55-69 years in good health and CMV-seronegative.

The chain is built from TRBV28 and TRBJ2-7, with 8 bases that match TRBD1. CDR3 length equals 14 residues. Germline V CDR1 and CDR2: MDHEN, SYDVKM. The V gene end was trimmed by 2 bases and the J gene end by 12 bases; junction bases not matched to a gene: 12. For the CDR3, the DNA is TGTGCCAGCAGTTTAAGGCCGGACAGGGCGGTACCGTACTTC. Amino acid sequence: CASSLRPDRAVPYF.

This chain uses TRBV15 with TRBJ1-3, with D tentatively TRBD1 (6 bases). The CDR3 covers 14 residues. Deletions cut 9 bases from V and 0 bases from J, with 12 bases between. Germline values: CDR1 LNHNV, CDR2 YYDKDF (reference sequence). In DNA, the CDR3 is TGTGCCACGGCGTGGGACAACTCTGGAAACACCATATATTTT. Translated: CATAWDNSGNTIYF.

The V and J genes are TRBV5-1 and TRBJ2-7; TRBD2 might be the D (6 bases). The CDR3 spans 14 residues. Germline CDR1 is SGHRS and CDR2 is YFSETQ. Trimming took 4 bases from V and 6 from J, leaving 17 bases between them. The CDR3 nucleotides are TGCGCCAGCAGCAAAGGACAATCGGAGGGCGAGCAGTACTTC. It encodes CASSKGQSEGEQYF.

Only one count was recorded for this clone. The rearrangement uses TRBV5-1 and TRBJ2-5; D is ambiguous. Germline V lookup: CDR1 SGHRS, CDR2 YFSETQ. Trimming left V 4 bases short and J 5 bases short, with 12 bases between. This CDR3 has 13 amino acids. CDR3 sequence reads: CASSPSGSETQYF. The CDR3 DNA follows: TGCGCCAGCAGCCCCTCAGGTTCGGAGACCCAGTACTTC.

The chain couples TRBV11-3 to TRBJ2-7; D is perhaps TRBD2 (6 bases). This CDR3 spans 12 amino acids. Germline V gene lookup returns CDR1 SGHNT and CDR2 YENEEA. The V gene lost 5 bases and the J gene lost 5 bases, with 10 bases spanning the gap. CDR3 sequence (DNA): TGTGCCAGCAGCCGCGGGGCGAACGAGCAGTACTTC. This translates into CASSRGANEQYF.

In the case of this clone: Other DNA sequences within the sample encode an identical CDR3. The chain employs TRBV7-9 and TRBJ2-2; D is possibly TRBD1 (6 bases). Germline V lookup: CDR1 SEHNR, CDR2 FQNEAQ (reference sequence). The V gene lost 0 bases and the J gene lost 2 bases, with 7 bases spanning the gap. The CDR3 covers 15 residues. The CDR3 is CASSLARGNTGELFF. The CDR3 nucleotides are TGTGCCAGCAGCTTAGCCAGGGGAAACACCGGGGAGCTGTTTTTT.

The rearrangement joins TRBV9 to TRBJ2-1, with 14 bases aligning to TRBD2. CDR3 length: 16 amino acids. Germline CDR1 and CDR2: SGDLS and YYNGEE. The junction had 11 bases not matched to a gene; V was cut back by 6 bases and J by 9 bases. In nucleotides, the CDR3 is TGTGCCAGCACCCCTCGGGGGACTAGCGGGGGAATTGAGCAGTTCTTC. It translates to CASTPRGTSGGIEQFF.

The rearrangement links TRBV15 to TRBJ2-1; D uncertain. The V end was cut by 1 base, the J end by 4 bases, with 11 bases between. The CDR3 runs to 15 residues. CDR1 LNHNV and CDR2 YYDKDF come from the germline V gene (reference sequence). CDR3 in amino acids: CATSRAKANYNEQFF. The CDR3 DNA is TGTGCCACCAGCAGAGCTAAAGCTAATTACAATGAGCAGTTCTTC.

This chain uses TRBV4-1 with TRBJ1-4; 7 nucleotides agree with TRBD1. The ends lost 2 bases at V and 6 bases at J; junction bases unmatched: 9. The CDR3 is 16 amino acids. Germline loops: CDR1 MGHRA, CDR2 YSYEKL. The chain's CDR3 is CASSQYSGTADEKLFF. CDR3 sequence (DNA): TGCGCCAGCAGCCAATATTCCGGGACAGCGGATGAAAAACTGTTTTTT.

The chain recombines TRBV9 with TRBJ1-6; D is undetermined. The CDR3 totals 14 residues. V lost 4 bases, J lost 7 bases, and 12 bases lay in between. Per the germline V gene, CDR1 is SGDLS and CDR2 is YYNGEE. The CDR3 DNA reads TGTGCCAGCAGCCCGAGGGTCCTCAATTCACCCCTCCACTTT. Its protein is CASSPRVLNSPLHF.

The J gene is TRBJ1-1, the V gene TRBV2, with 8 bases identical to TRBD1. This CDR3 contains 14 residues. Losses at the gene ends were 6 bases for V and 7 bases for J; bases not matched to a gene: 10. The germline CDR1 and CDR2 sequences are SNHLY and FYNNEI. For the CDR3, the DNA is TGTGCCAGCAGGTCAGGGACAGGACCTTATGAAGCTTTCTTT. Its translation is CASRSGTGPYEAFF.

V and J are TRBV6-5 and TRBJ2-7; 8 bases line up with TRBD1. The length of the CDR3 is 15 residues. V shed 2 bases and J 4 bases; nucleotides not matched to a gene: 7. Germline V lookup: CDR1 MNHEY, CDR2 SVGAGI. The CDR3 nucleotides read TGTGCCAGCAGTTACACTCGGACAGGGTTTTACGAGCAGTACTTC. Translation gives CASSYTRTGFYEQYF.

This clone occurred a few times. V usage is TRBV10-3 and J usage is TRBJ2-7, with TRBD2 identical over 9 bases. CDR3 size: 16 residues. Germline assignment: CDR1 ENHRY and CDR2 SYGVKD. Trimming at V came to 6 bases and at J to 1 base, leaving 10 bases not matched to a gene. The CDR3 sequence: CAIRGGIAGASYEQYF. The CDR3 DNA follows: TGTGCCATCAGGGGGGGAATAGCGGGAGCGTCCTACGAGCAGTACTTC.

This chain joins TRBV19 and TRBJ2-7, with a weak D call TRBD1 (6 bases). CDR1 is LNHDA and CDR2 is SQIVND in the germline V gene (reference sequence). The V gene lost 5 bases and the J gene lost 3 bases, with 14 bases spanning the gap. This CDR3 region has 14 residues. Here the CDR3 reads CASSPQQGYYEQYF. Written as DNA, the CDR3 is TGTGCCAGTAGTCCCCAACAGGGTTACTACGAGCAGTACTTC.

This clone was seen a single time. The chain couples TRBV14 to TRBJ2-1, with TRBD2 matching 9 bases. Unmatched junction bases numbered 9, after V lost 3 bases and J lost 0 bases. In germline, CDR1 is SGHDN, CDR2 FVKESK. The CDR3 has 18 amino acids. The chain's CDR3 is CASSQIPGTSPSYNEQFF. CDR3 in DNA: TGTGCCAGCAGCCAGATCCCCGGGACTAGCCCCTCCTACAATGAGCAGTTCTTC.

The chain uses TRBV7-3 and TRBJ2-7; 10 bases agree with TRBD2. The J segment lost 6 bases and the V segment lost 5 bases, leaving 4 bases of the junction unmatched. Germline V gene sequence: CDR1 SGHTA, CDR2 FQGTGA. The CDR3 has 13 residues. CDR3 protein: CASSPGLAFEQYF. Here the CDR3 DNA reads TGTGCCAGCAGCCCGGGACTAGCGTTCGAGCAGTACTTC.

About this clone itself: The junction departs from the called germline gene at one end, perhaps through a read error. The chain has TRBV10-3 and TRBJ2-2; D perhaps matches TRBD2 (6 bases). Germline CDR1 ENHRY, CDR2 SYGVKD. CDR3 size: 14 residues. The CDR3 protein is CASSRDFNTGELFF. CDR3 nucleotide sequence: TGTGCCAGCAGTCGGGACTTTAACACCGGGGAGCTGTTTTTT.

This chain uses TRBV9 with TRBJ2-2; 11 bases agree with TRBD2. This CDR3 comprises 16 residues. Germline-derived CDR1 and CDR2 are SGDLS and YYNGEE. With V trimmed by 3 bases and J by 5 bases, 6 bases remained unmatched. Here the CDR3 DNA reads TGTGCCAGCAGCGCCAAGACTAGCGGGACAACCGGGGAGCTGTTTTTT. It codes for CASSAKTSGTTGELFF.

This sequence joins TRBV2 and TRBJ1-6; D remains ambiguous. The CDR3 has 13 residues. Germline V gives CDR1 SNHLY, CDR2 FYNNEI. V was cut by 7 bases and J by 8 bases, with 12 bases left in between. The CDR3 nucleotides are TGTGCCAGCATTCGGCAGGCATATTCACCCCTCCACTTT. This sequence encodes CASIRQAYSPLHF.

This CDR3 reads CASSDSLGGNYGYTF. Written as DNA, the CDR3 is TGTGCCAGCAGTGACTCTCTCGGAGGCAACTATGGCTACACCTTC. The chain carries TRBV2 and TRBJ1-2; D is ambiguous. The CDR3 runs to 15 residues. The germline V gene has CDR1 SNHLY and CDR2 FYNNEI. The V end lost 3 bases, the J end lost 2 bases, and 13 bases lay between the germline ends.

This clone appeared once. V and J are TRBV10-3 and TRBJ2-2, with 12 bases lining up with TRBD2. Germline V gene data show CDR1 as ENHRY and CDR2 as SYGVKD. The V gene end was trimmed by 1 base and the J gene end by 6 bases; junction bases not matched to a gene: 3. CDR3 length equals 16 residues. The CDR3 protein is CAISELLAGGAGELFF. DNA for the CDR3: TGTGCCATCAGTGAGTTACTAGCGGGAGGAGCCGGGGAGCTGTTTTTT.

V and J are TRBV6-4 and TRBJ1-5, with TRBD1 identical over 7 bases. V lost 5 bases, J lost 6 bases, and 4 bases stayed unmatched. The CDR3 length is 13 residues. Germline CDR1 MRHNA, CDR2 SNTAGT. The CDR3: CASSTGEGQPQHF. CDR3 nucleotide sequence: TGTGCCAGCAGTACAGGGGAAGGTCAGCCCCAGCATTTT.

This clone was picked up one time. V is TRBV9 and J is TRBJ2-3; TRBD2 aligns across 10 bases. Germline V CDR1 and CDR2: SGDLS, YYNGEE. The V segment lost 4 bases and the J segment 6 bases; nucleotides outside the gene matches: 11. This CDR3 has 16 residues. CDR3 residues: CASSPASGRSTDTQYF. In DNA form, the CDR3 reads TGTGCCAGCAGCCCTGCTAGCGGGAGAAGTACGGATACGCAGTATTTT.

This clone was counted between two and nine times. V is TRBV9 and J is TRBJ2-1, with 8 bases fitting TRBD2. CDR1 is SGDLS and CDR2 is YYNGEE in the germline V gene. The V segment lost 3 bases and the J segment 0 bases; nucleotides outside the gene matches: 2. The CDR3 consists of 15 residues. CDR3 residues: CASSAGTSSYNEQFF. The CDR3 DNA is TGTGCCAGCAGCGCCGGGACTAGCTCCTACAATGAGCAGTTCTTC.

The chain links TRBV5-1 to TRBJ1-1; 9 positions match TRBD1. This CDR3 comprises 14 residues. Germline V gene lookup returns CDR1 SGHRS and CDR2 YFSETQ. Unmatched junction bases numbered 4, after V lost 1 base and J lost 6 bases. CDR3 region: CASSLTGGSAEAFF. The CDR3 DNA reads TGCGCCAGCAGCTTGACAGGGGGCTCGGCTGAAGCTTTCTTT.

V is TRBV2 and J is TRBJ2-3; 10 bases agree with TRBD2. The CDR3 sequence is 15 residues long. With V trimmed by 8 bases and J by 1 base, 6 bases remained unmatched. Germline loops: CDR1 SNHLY, CDR2 FYNNEI. CDR3 protein: CASLLAGGRTDTQYF. The CDR3 region has the DNA TGTGCCAGCCTGTTAGCGGGAGGTCGCACAGATACGCAGTATTTT.

This chain connects TRBV7-9 to TRBJ1-6; 7 bases match TRBD1. The germline V gene has CDR1 SEHNR and CDR2 FQNEAQ (reference sequence). With V trimmed by 3 bases and J by 8 bases, 4 bases remained unmatched. This CDR3 has 14 amino acids. The CDR3 bases are TGTGCCAGCAGCTTTACTACAGGGGATTCACCCCTCCACTTT. Its protein is CASSFTTGDSPLHF.

The rearrangement uses TRBV7-3 and TRBJ2-1; D is uncertain. With 5 bases removed from V and 9 bases from J, the gap between germline ends came to 17 bases. From germline, CDR1 is SGHTA and CDR2 FQGTGA. The length of the CDR3 is 14 residues. In DNA, the CDR3 is TGTGCCAGCAGCCCTCTCGGGTCGACCACTGAGCAGTTCTTC. Amino acid sequence: CASSPLGSTTEQFF.